This entry lists 31 T cell receptor beta chains sequenced from one sample in a study of shared clonotypes between healthy human individuals (dated by TCRdb to between 2020 and 2021). Libraries were built with the immunoSEQ multiplex PCR assay. TCRdb provides this immuneACCESS table in a form limited to in-frame rearrangements. Some clones are lacking; in checked studies, under half of them reflect an unresolved V gene, and why the rest are absent is not known. Present in this sample are about 820,000 clones, about 92% of which were seen just once. The ten top clones hold about 24% of the sample. CD8 naive samples were CD45RO-negative cells positively selected for CCR7, giving a CD45RA+CCR7+ population that excluded TemRA cells. The source material was naive CD8+ T cells sorted from blood. Explained via the paper, the cell subset or site label denotes: CD45RA+CCR7+. The source of these receptors is a man aged 30 to 39 in good health.

The chain couples TRBV18 to TRBJ2-2, with D maybe TRBD2 (5 bases). Per the germline V gene, CDR1 is KGHSH and CDR2 is LQKENI. Trimming pared 2 bases from V and 0 bases from J, leaving 13 bases between. This CDR3 comprises 17 residues. The CDR3 DNA follows: TGTGCCAGCTCACCAGGCGGGCTAGCCTCGAACACCGGGGAGCTGTTTTTT. This gives the protein CASSPGGLASNTGELFF.

The genes are TRBV9 and TRBJ2-1, with 9 bases identical to TRBD1. CDR3 length: 14 amino acids. The germline gives CDR1 SGDLS, CDR2 YYNGEE. The V and J ends lost 5 bases and 9 bases, in that order; junction bases with no gene match: 9. CDR3 nucleotide sequence: TGTGCCAGCAGGGGACAGGGCGGTGATGGTGAGCAGTTCTTC. Protein product: CASRGQGGDGEQFF.

The V gene is TRBV4-3, the J gene TRBJ2-7; 9 positions match TRBD1. Germline trimming cut 3 bases from V and 4 bases from J; bases unmatched to any gene: 10. The CDR3 contains 16 residues. The germline gives CDR1 LGHNA, CDR2 YSLEER. The CDR3: CASSQGQGGFWYEQYF. The CDR3 nucleotides read TGCGCCAGCAGCCAGGGACAGGGAGGGTTTTGGTACGAGCAGTACTTC.

V is TRBV7-2 and J is TRBJ2-2; maybe TRBD2 (5 bases). V was pared by 2 bases and J by 1 base, with 8 bases between. Germline V gives CDR1 SGHTA, CDR2 FQGNSA. The CDR3 covers 15 residues. As DNA, the CDR3 is TGTGCCAGCAGCTTATTCGGAGGGAACACCGGGGAGCTGTTTTTT. Translated: CASSLFGGNTGELFF.

A single count supports this clone. The chain recombines TRBV29-1 with TRBJ2-7, with 7 bases fitting TRBD1. Trimming cost V 7 bases and J 1 base; bases outside gene matches: 13. The CDR3 runs to 15 residues. Germline V gene lookup returns CDR1 SQVTM and CDR2 ANQGSEA. The CDR3 sequence: CSAVPTGLESYEQYF. CDR3 nucleotides: TGCAGCGCTGTACCGACAGGGCTCGAATCCTACGAGCAGTACTTC.

V and J are TRBV28 and TRBJ2-7; D ambiguous. Germline CDR1 and CDR2: MDHEN and SYDVKM. The germline V and J ends were trimmed by 8 bases and 0 bases, with 8 bases remaining between them. The CDR3 is made up of 12 amino acids. The CDR3: CASAGSSYEQYF. DNA for the CDR3: TGTGCCAGCGCAGGCTCCTCCTACGAGCAGTACTTC.

The chain uses TRBV7-8 and TRBJ1-1, with 7 bases matching TRBD1. This CDR3 has 15 amino acids. The germline CDR1 and CDR2 sequences are SGHVS and FQNEAQ. V lost 1 base to trimming and J lost 7 bases; unmatched junction nucleotides: 9. The CDR3 is CASSLVVGDRSEAFF. The CDR3 DNA follows: TGTGCCAGCAGCTTAGTTGTTGGGGACAGAAGTGAAGCTTTCTTT.

CDR3 nucleotide sequence: TGTGCCACCAGCAGCCCTTGGACTACCGGCACAGATACGCAGTATTTT. Translating gives CATSSPWTTGTDTQYF. The chain employs TRBV15 and TRBJ2-3; D perhaps matches TRBD2 (6 bases). The CDR3 is 16 residues long. Germline V lookup: CDR1 LNHNV, CDR2 YYDKDF (reference sequence). Trimming removed 3 bases from V and 1 base from J, with 14 bases in between.

A remark on this clone: A read error may produce the germline difference seen at one junction end. This sequence joins TRBV10-3 and TRBJ2-2; 10 bases align to TRBD2. Germline CDR1 reads ENHRY; CDR2 reads SYGVKD. This CDR3 spans 16 amino acids. CDR3 coding DNA: TGTGCCATCAGTGGCCTAGCGGGAGCGGGACACCGGGGAGCTGTTTTT. It codes for CAISGLAGAGHRGAVF.

This chain joins TRBV7-9 and TRBJ2-1; D unresolved. Germline lookup yields CDR1 SEHNR and CDR2 FQNEAQ (reference sequence). This CDR3 has 11 amino acids. The V gene lost 1 base and the J gene lost 14 bases, with 9 bases spanning the gap. The CDR3 region has the DNA TGTGCCAGCAGCTTAGAGGGTGGAAAGTTCTTC. This codes for CASSLEGGKFF.

The chain couples TRBV4-1 to TRBJ1-5; the D gene is possibly TRBD1 (5 bases). Germline loops: CDR1 MGHRA, CDR2 YSYEKL. The V and J ends lost 0 bases and 4 bases respectively, with 10 bases between them. This CDR3 region has 15 residues. The CDR3 nucleotides are TGCGCCAGCAGCCAAGATCCCAGGGAAAATCAGCCCCAGCATTTT. Its translation: CASSQDPRENQPQHF.

The rearrangement uses TRBV7-6 and TRBJ2-1, with a possible D match to TRBD2 (5 bases). This CDR3 contains 14 residues. Germline-derived CDR1 and CDR2 are SGHVS and FNYEAQ. Between the trimmed V and J ends, which lost 7 bases and 6 bases, there was a span of 16 bases. CDR3 bases: TGTGCCAGCAACTCTCCCGGACTGCGCAATGAGCAGTTCTTC. Translating gives CASNSPGLRNEQFF. Based on the CDR3 plus reference TRBV7-6 and TRBJ2-1, the full variable domain is GAGVSQSPRYKVTKRGQDVALRCDPISGHVSLYWYRQALGQGPEFLTYFNYEAQQDKSGLPNDRFSAERPEGSISTLTIQRTEQRDSAMYRCASNSPGLRNEQFFGPGTRLTVL.

The CDR3 sequence: CASSPTSGEQFF. DNA for the CDR3: TGTGCCAGCAGCCCGACTAGCGGTGAGCAGTTCTTC. V is TRBV11-2 and J is TRBJ2-1; 9 positions match TRBD2. V was pared by 5 bases and J by 9 bases, with 2 bases of the junction left unmatched. The CDR3 is 12 amino acids. Per the germline V gene, CDR1 is SGHAT and CDR2 is FQNNGV. The full variable domain, rest sourced from reference TRBV11-2 and TRBJ2-1, is EAGVAQSPRYKIIEKRQSVAFWCNPISGHATLYWYQQILGQGPKLLIQFQNNGVVDDSQLPKDRFSAERLKGVDSTLKIQPAKLEDSAVYLCASSPTSGEQFFGPGTRLTVL.

This chain uses TRBV7-9 with TRBJ2-3; TRBD2 matches at 8 bases. This CDR3 spans 15 amino acids. Trimming cost V 5 bases and J 4 bases; bases outside gene matches: 8. The germline CDR1 and CDR2 sequences are SEHNR and FQNEAQ (reference sequence). The CDR3 sequence is CASSRGAGGPDTQYF. CDR3 bases: TGTGCCAGCAGCCGCGGTGCGGGGGGCCCAGATACGCAGTATTTT. Together with reference TRBV7-9 and TRBJ2-3, the CDR3 gives the full variable domain: DTGVSQNPRHKITKRGQNVTFRCDPISEHNRLYWYRQTLGQGPEFLTYFQNEAQLEKSRLLSDRFSAERPKGSFSTLEIQRTEQGDSAMYLCASSRGAGGPDTQYFGPGTRLTVL.

The V and J genes are TRBV27 and TRBJ2-1; no clear D. CDR3 length: 15 amino acids. Germline V gives CDR1 MNHEY, CDR2 SMNVEV (reference sequence). Trimming removed 8 bases at V and 0 bases at J, with 14 bases between. DNA of the CDR3: TGTGCCAGCCGGAAAATGCATAGCTCCTACAATGAGCAGTTCTTC. This codes for CASRKMHSSYNEQFF.

The chain links TRBV9 to TRBJ2-1; 8 bases align to TRBD2. Germline-derived CDR1 and CDR2 are SGDLS and YYNGEE. The CDR3 is 19 residues long. Trimming at V came to 6 bases and at J to 2 bases, leaving 19 bases not matched to a gene. The CDR3, as DNA: TGTGCCAGCAATAAGAGAGCCGGGGGGGCGGTGGAAGCCTACAATGAGCAGTTCTTC. Protein sequence: CASNKRAGGAVEAYNEQFF.

The gene calls are TRBV2 and TRBJ2-1, with D maybe TRBD1 (5 bases). The CDR3 runs to 13 residues. Germline V gene data show CDR1 as SNHLY and CDR2 as FYNNEI. V was clipped by 8 bases and J by 4 bases, with 12 bases between them. The CDR3 nucleotides read TGTGCCAGCCGGTTGTGGACATACAATGAGCAGTTCTTC. It codes for CASRLWTYNEQFF.

As to this clone: Other DNA sequences in the sample encode the same CDR3. The genes are TRBV2 and TRBJ2-7, with D possibly being TRBD2 (5 bases). Trimming cost V 7 bases and J 5 bases, with 6 bases left between them. CDR3 size: 10 residues. Germline assignment: CDR1 SNHLY and CDR2 FYNNEI. The CDR3 region is CASTGNEQYF. The DNA of the CDR3 is TGTGCCAGCACGGGGAACGAGCAGTACTTC. Together with reference TRBV2 and TRBJ2-7, the CDR3 gives the full variable domain: EPEVTQTPSHQVTQMGQEVILRCVPISNHLYFYWYRQILGQKVEFLVSFYNNEISEKSEIFDDQFSVERPDGSNFTLKIRSTKLEDSAMYFCASTGNEQYFGPGTRLTVT.

The chain is built from TRBV7-9 and TRBJ1-5; no clear D. The V end was cut by 1 base, the J end by 8 bases, with 6 bases between. The CDR3 has 12 amino acids. The germline V gene encodes CDR1 SEHNR and CDR2 FQNEAQ (reference sequence). The CDR3 sequence is CASSLGMEPQHF. In nucleotides, the CDR3 is TGTGCCAGCAGCTTAGGGATGGAGCCCCAGCATTTT.

This sequence joins TRBV30 and TRBJ2-1; 12 bases map to TRBD2. This CDR3 region has 14 residues. Germline CDR1 is GTSNPN and CDR2 is SVGIG (reference sequence). With V trimmed by 4 bases and J by 4 bases, 2 bases remained unmatched. CDR3 nucleotides: TGTGCCTGGACTAGCGGGAGGGGTTACAATGAGCAGTTCTTC. Residues: CAWTSGRGYNEQFF. The whole variable domain, remainder taken from reference TRBV30 and TRBJ2-1, is SQTIHQWPATLVQPVGSPLSLECTVEGTSNPNLYWYRQAAGRGLQLLFYSVGIGQISSEVPQNLSASRPQDRQFILSSKKLLLSDSGFYLCAWTSGRGYNEQFFGPGTRLTVL.

V is TRBV28 and J is TRBJ2-7; D ambiguous. V was shortened by 3 bases and J by 1 base, with 10 bases between the two germline ends. The CDR3 is 14 amino acids. Germline CDR1 MDHEN, CDR2 SYDVKM. CDR3 loop: CASSFYRSSYEQYF. The DNA for the CDR3 is TGTGCCAGCAGTTTTTACCGGAGTTCCTACGAGCAGTACTTC.

The chain carries TRBV15 and TRBJ2-7; 10 bases align to TRBD1. Germline trimming cut 0 bases from V and 2 bases from J; bases unmatched to any gene: 4. Germline V gene sequence: CDR1 LNHNV, CDR2 YYDKDF (reference sequence). The CDR3 consists of 16 residues. The CDR3 reads CATSRDTGQGTYEQYF. In DNA form, the CDR3 reads TGTGCCACCAGCAGAGATACGGGACAGGGGACCTACGAGCAGTACTTC.

The chain is built from TRBV2 and TRBJ2-6; D perhaps matches TRBD2 (5 bases). Germline loops: CDR1 SNHLY, CDR2 FYNNEI. The germline V and J ends were trimmed by 10 bases and 1 base, with 29 bases remaining between them. The CDR3 sequence is 20 residues long. The CDR3 bases are TGTGCCAACTGCCCGCGGTTAGTTGGGAGTGGTGCTTCTGGGGCCAACGTCCTGACTTTC. Its translation: CANCPRLVGSGASGANVLTF.

The chain joins TRBV5-1 to TRBJ2-7; 7 nucleotides align to TRBD1. The V gene's germline CDR1 is SGHRS and CDR2 YFSETQ. V shed 5 bases and J 5 bases; nucleotides not matched to a gene: 7. The CDR3 has 13 amino acids. CDR3 nucleotides: TGCGCCAGCAGTTATGACAGGGTGGACGAGCAGTACTTC. Translation gives CASSYDRVDEQYF.

The chain carries TRBV7-3 and TRBJ2-7, with D unclear. The ends were cut back, 2 bases at V and 2 bases at J, with 7 bases in the middle. Per germline, CDR1 SGHTA and CDR2 FQGTGA. The CDR3 runs to 13 residues. DNA of the CDR3: TGTGCCAGCAGCTTAGGAGAGGCCTACGAGCAGTACTTC. Translation: CASSLGEAYEQYF. The whole variable domain, remainder taken from reference TRBV7-3 and TRBJ2-7, is GAGVSQTPSNKVTEKGKYVELRCDPISGHTALYWYRQSLGQGPEFLIYFQGTGAADDSGLPNDRFFAVRPEGSVSTLKIQRTERGDSAVYLCASSLGEAYEQYFGPGTRLTVT.

The V and J genes are TRBV15 and TRBJ2-1; D remains ambiguous. Trimming stripped 5 bases from V and 8 bases from J, with 10 bases between. CDR1 is LNHNV, CDR2 YYDKDF, per germline (reference sequence). This CDR3 has 12 amino acids. CDR3 in amino acids: CATSPSNYEQFF. The CDR3 bases are TGTGCCACCAGCCCCTCCAATTATGAGCAGTTCTTC.

The chain employs TRBV7-9 and TRBJ1-5; tentatively, D is TRBD1 (5 bases). The V gene's germline CDR1 is SEHNR and CDR2 FQNEAQ (reference sequence). The CDR3 has 14 amino acids. V lost 4 bases and J 5 bases, leaving 12 bases between the germline ends. CDR3 in amino acids: CASSWRGEDQPQHF. CDR3 coding DNA: TGTGCCAGCAGCTGGCGAGGGGAGGATCAGCCCCAGCATTTT.

The rearrangement links TRBV7-9 to TRBJ1-1; no reliable D call. Per the germline V gene, CDR1 is SEHNR and CDR2 is FQNEAQ (reference sequence). The CDR3 consists of 11 residues. V was shortened by 5 bases and J by 8 bases, with 9 bases between the two germline ends. DNA for the CDR3: TGTGCCAGCAGCATCTCACCCGAAGCTTTCTTT. As protein: CASSISPEAFF.

The chain is built from TRBV4-1 and TRBJ2-1, with D uncertain. The CDR3 extends over 15 amino acids. V gave up 3 bases and J gave up 0 bases, with 9 bases separating them. CDR1 MGHRA and CDR2 YSYEKL come from the germline V gene. The CDR3 nucleotides read TGCGCCAGCAGCCACGGAGTGAGCTCCTACAATGAGCAGTTCTTC. Its protein product is CASSHGVSSYNEQFF.

This sequence joins TRBV9 and TRBJ2-1; a weak D match, TRBD2 (7 bases). Between the trimmed V and J ends, which lost 5 bases and 6 bases, there was a span of 18 bases. CDR3 length: 15 residues. Germline V lookup: CDR1 SGDLS, CDR2 YYNGEE. CDR3 residues: CASSLGGGSLNEQFF. CDR3 nucleotide sequence: TGTGCCAGCAGTCTAGGGGGAGGGTCCCTCAATGAGCAGTTCTTC.

This clone was seen a single time. The V and J genes are TRBV27 and TRBJ1-5; 9 bases fit TRBD1. J was trimmed by 9 bases and V by 5 bases; bases with no gene match: 8. The CDR3 has 14 residues. CDR1 and CDR2 from the germline V gene are MNHEY and SMNVEV (reference sequence). In DNA, the CDR3 is TGTGCCAGCAGTCCCGGGACAGGGAAACGGCCCCAGCATTTT. Translation gives CASSPGTGKRPQHF.